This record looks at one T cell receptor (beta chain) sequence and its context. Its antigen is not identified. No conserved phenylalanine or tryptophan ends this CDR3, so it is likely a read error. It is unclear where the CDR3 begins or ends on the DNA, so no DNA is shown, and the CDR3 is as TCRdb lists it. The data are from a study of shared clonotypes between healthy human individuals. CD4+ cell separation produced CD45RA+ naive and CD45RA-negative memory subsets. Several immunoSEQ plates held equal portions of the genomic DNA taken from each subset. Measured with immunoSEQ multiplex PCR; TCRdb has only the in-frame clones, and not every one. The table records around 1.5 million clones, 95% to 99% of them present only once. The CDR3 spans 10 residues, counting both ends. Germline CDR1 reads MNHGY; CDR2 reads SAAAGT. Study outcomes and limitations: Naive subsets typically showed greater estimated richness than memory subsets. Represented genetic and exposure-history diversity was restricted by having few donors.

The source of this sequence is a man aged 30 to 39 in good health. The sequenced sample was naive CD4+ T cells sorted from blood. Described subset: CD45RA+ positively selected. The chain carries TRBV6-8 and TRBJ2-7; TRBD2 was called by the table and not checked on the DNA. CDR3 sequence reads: CASSPGLAGP.